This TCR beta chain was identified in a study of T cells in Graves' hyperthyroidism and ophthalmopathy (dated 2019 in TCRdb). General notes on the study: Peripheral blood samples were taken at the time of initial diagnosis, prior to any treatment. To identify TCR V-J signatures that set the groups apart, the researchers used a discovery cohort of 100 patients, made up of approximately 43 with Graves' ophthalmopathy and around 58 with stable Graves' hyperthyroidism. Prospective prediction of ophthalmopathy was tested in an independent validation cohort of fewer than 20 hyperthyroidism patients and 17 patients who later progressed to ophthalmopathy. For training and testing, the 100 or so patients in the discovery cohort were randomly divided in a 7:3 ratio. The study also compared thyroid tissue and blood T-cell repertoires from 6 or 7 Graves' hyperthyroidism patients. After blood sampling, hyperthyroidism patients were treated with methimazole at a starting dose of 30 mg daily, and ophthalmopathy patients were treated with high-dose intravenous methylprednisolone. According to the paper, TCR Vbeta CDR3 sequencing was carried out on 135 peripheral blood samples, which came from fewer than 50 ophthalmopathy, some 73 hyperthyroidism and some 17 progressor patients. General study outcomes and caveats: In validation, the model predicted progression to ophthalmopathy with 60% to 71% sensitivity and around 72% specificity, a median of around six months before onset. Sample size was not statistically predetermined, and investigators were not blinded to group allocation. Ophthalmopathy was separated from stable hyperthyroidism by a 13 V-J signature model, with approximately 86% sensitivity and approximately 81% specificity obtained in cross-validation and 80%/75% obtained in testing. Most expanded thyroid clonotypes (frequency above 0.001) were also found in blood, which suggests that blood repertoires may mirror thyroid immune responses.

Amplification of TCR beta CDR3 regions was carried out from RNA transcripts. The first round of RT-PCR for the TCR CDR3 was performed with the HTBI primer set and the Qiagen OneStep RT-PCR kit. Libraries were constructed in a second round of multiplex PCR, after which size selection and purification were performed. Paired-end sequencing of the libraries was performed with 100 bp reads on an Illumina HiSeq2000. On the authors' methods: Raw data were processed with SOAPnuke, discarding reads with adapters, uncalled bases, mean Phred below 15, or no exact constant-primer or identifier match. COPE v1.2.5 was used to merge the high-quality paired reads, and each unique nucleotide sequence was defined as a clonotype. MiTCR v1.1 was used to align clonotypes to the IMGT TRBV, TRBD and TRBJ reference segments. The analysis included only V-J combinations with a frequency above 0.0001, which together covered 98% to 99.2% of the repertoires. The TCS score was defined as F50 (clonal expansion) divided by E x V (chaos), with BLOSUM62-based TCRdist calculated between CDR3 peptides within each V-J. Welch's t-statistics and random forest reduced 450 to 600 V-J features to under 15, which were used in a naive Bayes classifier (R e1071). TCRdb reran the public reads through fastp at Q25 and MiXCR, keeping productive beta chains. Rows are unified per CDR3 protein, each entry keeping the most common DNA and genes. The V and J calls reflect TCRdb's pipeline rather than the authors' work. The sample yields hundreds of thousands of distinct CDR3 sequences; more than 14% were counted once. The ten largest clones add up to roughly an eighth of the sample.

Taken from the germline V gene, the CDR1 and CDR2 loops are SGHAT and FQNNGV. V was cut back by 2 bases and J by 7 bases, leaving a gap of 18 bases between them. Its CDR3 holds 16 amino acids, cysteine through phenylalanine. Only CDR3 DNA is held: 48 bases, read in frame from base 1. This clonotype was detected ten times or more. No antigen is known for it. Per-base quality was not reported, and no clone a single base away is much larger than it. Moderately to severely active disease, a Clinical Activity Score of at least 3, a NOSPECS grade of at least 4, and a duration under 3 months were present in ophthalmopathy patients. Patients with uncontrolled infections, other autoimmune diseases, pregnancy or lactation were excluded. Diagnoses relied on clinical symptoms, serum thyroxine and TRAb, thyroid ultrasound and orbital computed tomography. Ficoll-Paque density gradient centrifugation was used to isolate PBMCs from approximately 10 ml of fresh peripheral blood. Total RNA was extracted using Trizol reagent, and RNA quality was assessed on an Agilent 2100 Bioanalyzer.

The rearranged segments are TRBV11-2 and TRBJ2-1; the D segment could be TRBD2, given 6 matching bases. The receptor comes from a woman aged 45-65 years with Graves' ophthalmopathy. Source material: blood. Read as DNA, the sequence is TGTGCCAGCAGCTTAAGGCGGGGACCCCTCGGGAATGAGCAGTTCTTC. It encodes CASSLRRGPLGNEQFF.